Sequencing of this T cell receptor (beta chain) was carried out in a study of cytomegalovirus exposure and HLA in healthy donors. Study in general: Some 85 million unique TCRs from HLA-typed donors were held in an early data release.

Comments on this clone: Its target is unknown.

Primers: 60 Vbeta forward and 13 Jbeta reverse. Profiling relied on immunoSEQ multiplex PCR, and the TCRdb table lists in-frame clones only, not all of them. The sample yields about 140,000 clones, less than 90% seen once. Germline V gene sequence: CDR1 MRHNA, CDR2 SNTAGT. There are 15 residues in the CDR3. The J segment lost 7 bases and the V segment lost 0 bases, leaving 8 bases of the junction unmatched. General study findings and limits: The classifier, whose performance was assessed in both the original and validation cohorts, reportedly diagnosed cytomegalovirus status with high specificity and sensitivity.

This rearrangement joins TRBV6-4 to TRBJ1-2, with TRBD1 identical over 7 bases. The receptor comes from a man aged 35-49 years in good health and CMV-seronegative. Sequencing used PBMCs. This CDR3 reads CASSDSNAGGRGYTF. DNA for the CDR3: TGTGCCAGCAGTGACTCGAACGCAGGGGGTCGTGGCTACACCTTC.